These 9 T cell receptor beta chains came from one sample sequenced in a study of cytomegalovirus exposure and HLA in healthy donors. Amplification used 60 Vbeta primers and 13 Jbeta primers. The data were produced by immunoSEQ multiplex PCR, yet TCRdb's version contains in-frame clones alone and is incomplete. Seen here are about 170,000 clones, about 85% observed once, and the top ten hold 1%. Sample: PBMCs. These receptors were collected from a boy aged 2 to 9 in good health and CMV-seronegative.

V is TRBV5-4 and J is TRBJ1-2; 7 bases line up with TRBD1. Germline lookup yields CDR1 SGHNT and CDR2 YYREEE (reference sequence). Trimming took 4 bases from V and 0 from J; bases not matched to a gene: 9. This CDR3 has 16 residues. The CDR3 reads CASSKKRQGSNYGYTF. CDR3 bases: TGTGCCAGCAGCAAAAAAAGACAGGGCTCTAACTATGGCTACACCTTC. The full variable domain, in which reference TRBV5-4 and TRBJ1-2 provide the parts outside the CDR3, is ETGVTQSPTHLIKTRGQQVTLRCSSQSGHNTVSWYQQALGQGPQFIFQYYREEENGRGNFPPRFSGLQFPNYSSELNVNALELDDSALYLCASSKKRQGSNYGYTFGSGTRLTVV.

This sequence joins TRBV5-5 and TRBJ2-7, with TRBD1 matching 9 bases. The CDR3 runs to 14 residues. In germline, CDR1 is SGHKS, CDR2 YYEKEE (reference sequence). The V gene end was trimmed by 2 bases and the J gene end by 4 bases; junction bases not matched to a gene: 4. CDR3 region: CASSLGTGRYEQYF. The CDR3 DNA follows: TGTGCCAGCAGCTTAGGGACAGGGCGTTACGAGCAGTACTTC. Complete variable domain (other parts from reference TRBV5-5 and TRBJ2-7): DAGVTQSPTHLIKTRGQQVTLRCSPISGHKSVSWYQQVLGQGPQFIFQYYEKEERGRGNFPDRFSARQFPNYSSELNVNALLLGDSALYLCASSLGTGRYEQYFGPGTRLTVT.

The rearrangement joins TRBV19 to TRBJ2-7, with TRBD2 identical over 10 bases. The V and J ends lost 2 bases and 0 bases, in that order; junction bases with no gene match: 1. CDR1 is LNHDA, CDR2 SQIVND, per germline (reference sequence). This CDR3 region has 15 residues. CDR3 sequence reads: CASSILAGDSYEQYF. CDR3 bases: TGTGCCAGTAGTATACTAGCGGGGGACTCCTACGAGCAGTACTTC.

The V call is TRBV6-5, the J call TRBJ1-4, with D hard to call. In germline, CDR1 is MNHEY, CDR2 SVGAGI. V lost 2 bases and J lost 3, with 13 bases in between. The CDR3 has 16 amino acids. The CDR3 loop reads CASSYSGLRPNEKLFF. The CDR3 DNA sequence: TGTGCCAGCAGTTACAGCGGATTAAGGCCTAATGAAAAACTGTTTTTT.

J is TRBJ2-7 and V is TRBV6-1; D remains ambiguous. CDR3 length equals 12 residues. V lost 6 bases and J 3 bases, leaving 9 bases between the germline ends. CDR1 and CDR2 from the germline V gene are MNHNS and SASEGT. CDR3 in amino acids: CASSPGLYEQYV. CDR3 coding DNA: TGTGCCAGCAGCCCAGGCCTCTACGAGCAGTACGTC.

This chain uses TRBV5-1 with TRBJ2-6, with TRBD1 identical over 7 bases. Germline V gives CDR1 SGHRS, CDR2 YFSETQ. CDR3 length equals 18 residues. The ends lost 1 base at V and 0 bases at J; junction bases unmatched: 7. The CDR3 DNA is TGCGCCAGCAGCTTGCTCGGGACAGCAAACTCTGGGGCCAACGTCCTGACTTTC. Its translation: CASSLLGTANSGANVLTF.

The chain combines TRBV19 with TRBJ1-4, with 9 positions matching TRBD1. Germline V gene lookup returns CDR1 LNHDA and CDR2 SQIVND (reference sequence). V shed 6 bases and J 8 bases; nucleotides not matched to a gene: 7. The CDR3 loop spans 14 amino acids. The CDR3 bases are TGTGCCAGTAGGGTGGGACAGGGCGAAGAAAAACTGTTTTTT. Encoded protein: CASRVGQGEEKLFF.

The chain uses TRBV11-2 and TRBJ2-2; D not resolved. This CDR3 spans 17 amino acids. Germline V lookup: CDR1 SGHAT, CDR2 FQNNGV. V gave up 1 base and J gave up 6 bases, with 18 bases separating them. The CDR3 bases are TGTGCCAGCAGCTTAGTTATGGCAGGTCATTGGGCCGGGGAGCTGTTTTTT. Protein: CASSLVMAGHWAGELFF.

This clone was seen just once. The CDR3 bases are TGTGCCAGCAGCTTAGTTTCACAAGAGACCCAGTACTTC. Translating it yields CASSLVSQETQYF. The chain has TRBV7-9 and TRBJ2-5, with D uncertain. Germline-derived CDR1 and CDR2 are SEHNR and FQNEAQ (reference sequence). The length of the CDR3 is 13 residues. Trimming pared 1 base from V and 2 bases from J, leaving 5 bases between.